These 19 T cell receptor beta chains share one sample of origin, sequenced in a study of T cell changes during pregnancy in multiple sclerosis (dated by TCRdb to about 2019). The library came from the immunoSEQ multiplex PCR assay. The table comes from immuneACCESS by way of TCRdb, which keeps in-frame sequences with V and J called. Part of the clones is missing from these tables; in studies checked, under half for an unresolved V gene and the rest for unknown reasons. The sample table records tens of thousands of clones; about nine tenths of these occur just once. About 0.65% of the sample is taken by the ten largest. This specimen consisted of CD4+ T cells from peripheral blood mononuclear cells, obtained before pregnancy. The origin of the receptors is a female donor with multiple sclerosis, enrolled in a pregnancy study.

This clone was seen only once. The chain links TRBV25-1 to TRBJ1-1, with 8 bases that match TRBD1. The CDR3 length is 14 residues. The V segment lost 2 bases and the J segment 5 bases; nucleotides outside the gene matches: 4. Germline CDR1 MGHDK, CDR2 SYGVNS. The CDR3 reads CASSEQGAKTEAFF. As DNA, the CDR3 is TGTGCCAGCAGTGAACAGGGGGCGAAGACTGAAGCTTTCTTT.

The gene calls are TRBV7-9 and TRBJ2-2, with 8 bases identical to TRBD2. In germline, CDR1 is SEHNR, CDR2 FQNEAQ (reference sequence). V was clipped by 1 base and J by 4 bases; unmatched bases: 8. This CDR3 spans 17 amino acids. The CDR3 DNA reads TGTGCCAGCAGCTTAGGATCCAGCGGGAGAAGCACCGGGGAGCTGTTTTTT. Translation gives CASSLGSSGRSTGELFF.

This rearrangement joins TRBV4-1 to TRBJ1-4, with D unclear. Germline V gives CDR1 MGHRA, CDR2 YSYEKL. Deletions cut 0 bases from V and 7 bases from J, with 9 bases between. CDR3 length: 14 residues. This CDR3 is CASSQERRSEKLFF. The CDR3 region has the DNA TGCGCCAGCAGCCAAGAGAGGAGAAGTGAAAAACTGTTTTTT.

The J gene is TRBJ1-2, the V gene TRBV25-1, with D maybe TRBD1 (5 bases). This CDR3 is built from 12 residues. Germline loops: CDR1 MGHDK, CDR2 SYGVNS. Trimming left V 4 bases short and J 4 bases short, with 7 bases between. CDR3 protein: CASSGQFYGYTF. The CDR3 coding sequence is TGTGCCAGCAGTGGACAGTTCTATGGCTACACCTTC.

Concerning this clone itself: One end of the junction is discordant with germline, which a read error may explain. The rearrangement joins TRBV27 to TRBJ1-2; D is perhaps TRBD1 (5 bases). The CDR3 covers 10 residues. Per germline, CDR1 MNHEY and CDR2 SMNVEV (reference sequence). The CDR3 protein is CFRDSYGYTF. DNA for the CDR3: TGCTTCCGGGACTCCTATGGCTACACCTTC.

This clone has only a few counts. V is TRBV6-1 and J is TRBJ1-4; the D is unclear. The ends were cut back, 2 bases at V and 6 bases at J, with 4 bases in the middle. The CDR3 covers 12 residues. Germline-derived CDR1 and CDR2 are MNHNS and SASEGT. CDR3 sequence (DNA): TGTGCCAGCAGTGAATATGATGAAAAACTGTTTTTT. It yields the protein CASSEYDEKLFF.

The V and J genes are TRBV29-1 and TRBJ1-1; D is ambiguous. The CDR3 spans 11 residues. Germline V CDR1 and CDR2: SQVTM, ANQGSEA. Trimming stripped 5 bases from V and 8 bases from J, with 12 bases between. The CDR3 region is CSVYGNEEAFF. DNA of the CDR3: TGCAGCGTTTACGGTAATGAGGAAGCTTTCTTT. The variable domain in full, completed from reference TRBV29-1 and TRBJ1-1, reads SAVISQKPSRDICQRGTSLTIQCQVDSQVTMMFWYRQQPGQSLTLIATANQGSEATYESGFVIDKFPISRPNLTFSTLTVSNMSPEDSSIYLCSVYGNEEAFFGQGTRLTVV.

J is TRBJ1-5 and V is TRBV10-3, with 7 bases aligning to TRBD1. The CDR3 extends over 15 amino acids. Germline assignment: CDR1 ENHRY and CDR2 SYGVKD. The J segment lost 2 bases and the V segment lost 4 bases, leaving 5 bases of the junction unmatched. The chain's CDR3 is CAISGTGRGNQPQHF. CDR3 in DNA: TGTGCCATCAGTGGGACAGGTCGGGGCAATCAGCCCCAGCATTTT.

The chain employs TRBV20-1 and TRBJ1-1; D gene ambiguous. The ends were cut back, 3 bases at V and 7 bases at J, with 9 bases in the middle. Looked up from germline, CDR1 is DFQATT and CDR2 is SNEGSKA (reference sequence). This CDR3 is built from 11 residues. The CDR3 DNA reads as TGCAGTGCTAGTATTGGCATTGAAGCTTTCTTT. Protein sequence: CSASIGIEAFF.

J is TRBJ1-1 and V is TRBV9; tentative D call: TRBD1 (5 bases). The V gene's germline CDR1 is SGDLS and CDR2 YYNGEE. Trimming stripped 0 bases from V and 3 bases from J, with 12 bases between. The CDR3 totals 15 residues. CDR3 sequence reads: CASSVAVGGYTEAFF. CDR3 bases: TGTGCCAGCAGCGTAGCTGTGGGGGGTTACACTGAAGCTTTCTTT.

The chain combines TRBV7-6 with TRBJ1-3; no firm D call. The CDR3 totals 15 residues. CDR1 and CDR2 (germline): SGHVS, FNYEAQ. With 5 bases removed from V and 3 bases from J, the gap between germline ends came to 14 bases. In nucleotides, the CDR3 is TGTGCCAGCAGCGTGAGGGAACTTTATGGAAACACCATATATTTT. This codes for CASSVRELYGNTIYF.

The V call is TRBV19, the J call TRBJ2-2; 9 bases match TRBD1. J gave up 4 bases and V 4 bases, and 10 bases lay outside the gene matches. The CDR3 covers 17 residues. Germline CDR1 LNHDA, CDR2 SQIVND (reference sequence). The CDR3 loop reads CASSRTGTGMITGELFF. The CDR3 nucleotides are TGTGCCAGTAGTAGAACGGGGACAGGGATGATCACCGGGGAGCTGTTTTTT.

This sequence joins TRBV2 and TRBJ2-7; 7 bases map to TRBD1. The CDR3 extends over 13 amino acids. Unmatched junction bases numbered 5, after V lost 4 bases and J lost 5 bases. The germline gives CDR1 SNHLY, CDR2 FYNNEI. The CDR3 sequence: CASSGQGLNEQYF. Here the CDR3 DNA reads TGTGCCAGCAGTGGACAGGGATTAAACGAGCAGTACTTC.

This chain uses TRBV6-5 with TRBJ2-7; TRBD2 matches 7 bases. Germline lookup yields CDR1 MNHEY and CDR2 SVGAGI. J gave up 5 bases and V 8 bases, and 9 bases lay outside the gene matches. The CDR3 covers 13 residues. Here the CDR3 reads CASGWAGAHEQYF. DNA for the CDR3: TGTGCCAGCGGGTGGGCGGGAGCCCACGAGCAGTACTTC.

This clone was seen only a few times. The chain couples TRBV19 to TRBJ1-6; D gene ambiguous. The germline V and J ends were trimmed by 7 bases and 2 bases, with 9 bases remaining between them. Germline assignment: CDR1 LNHDA and CDR2 SQIVND (reference sequence). The CDR3 loop spans 14 amino acids. CDR3 sequence: CASTQATYNSPLHF. The CDR3 coding sequence is TGTGCCAGTACGCAGGCAACCTATAATTCACCCCTCCACTTT.

The chain employs TRBV27 and TRBJ1-5; 8 bases agree with TRBD1. The CDR3 totals 15 residues. Trimming removed 4 bases from V and 7 bases from J; junction bases left unmatched: 9. Germline V CDR1 and CDR2: MNHEY, SMNVEV (reference sequence). CDR3: CASSSGDRPDQPQHF. In nucleotides, the CDR3 is TGTGCCAGCAGTTCTGGGGACAGGCCGGACCAGCCCCAGCATTTT.

The chain joins TRBV28 to TRBJ1-5; D unclear. The length of the CDR3 is 12 residues. CDR1 and CDR2 from the germline V gene are MDHEN and SYDVKM. V shed 6 bases and J shed 7 bases, with 10 bases lying between them. This CDR3 is CASSPQRQPQHF. CDR3 in DNA: TGTGCCAGCAGCCCCCAGCGGCAGCCCCAGCATTTT.

The CDR3 bases are TGTGCCAGCAGCCCATCAGGGTATACTGAAGCTTTCTTT. It translates to CASSPSGYTEAFF. This chain links TRBV7-3 with TRBJ1-1; D possibly corresponds to TRBD1 (5 bases). The length of the CDR3 is 13 residues. CDR1 and CDR2 from the germline V gene are SGHTA and FQGTGA. V lost 5 bases and J 5 bases, leaving 12 bases between the germline ends.

V is TRBV30 and J is TRBJ2-5; 11 nucleotides agree with TRBD2. Germline lookup yields CDR1 GTSNPN and CDR2 SVGIG (reference sequence). CDR3 size: 16 residues. The ends lost 2 bases at V and 0 bases at J; junction bases unmatched: 5. The CDR3 DNA reads as TGTGCCTGGAGTCCACGGACTAGCGGGTACCAAGAGACCCAGTACTTC. It codes for CAWSPRTSGYQETQYF. Based on the CDR3 plus reference TRBV30 and TRBJ2-5, the full variable domain is SQTIHQWPATLVQPVGSPLSLECTVEGTSNPNLYWYRQAAGRGLQLLFYSVGIGQISSEVPQNLSASRPQDRQFILSSKKLLLSDSGFYLCAWSPRTSGYQETQYFGPGTRLLVL.